Included here is one T cell receptor beta chain sequence, with context. No antigen is known for it. The source of the sample is a study of cytomegalovirus exposure and HLA in healthy donors. This CDR3 is built from 13 residues. Trimming stripped 6 bases from V and 3 bases from J, with 15 bases between. Looked up from germline, CDR1 is SQVTM and CDR2 is ANQGSEA. PCR used 60 Vbeta primers and 13 Jbeta primers. Measured with immunoSEQ multiplex PCR; TCRdb has only the in-frame clones, and not every one. In the table there are about 140,000 clones, 78% of which are singletons. General study points: Cytomegalovirus status was reportedly diagnosed by the classifier with high specificity and sensitivity. For most TCR beta V segments, an earlier analysis put the productive rate at about 87% or about 30% of the time.

This clonotype originated in a male donor in good health and CMV-seronegative. The chain is built from TRBV29-1 and TRBJ2-7; weak D call: TRBD1 (6 bases). The sample was PBMCs. CDR3 residues: CSVRDNARYEQYF. The CDR3 region has the DNA TGCAGCGTCAGGGACAACGCCCGCTACGAGCAGTACTTC.